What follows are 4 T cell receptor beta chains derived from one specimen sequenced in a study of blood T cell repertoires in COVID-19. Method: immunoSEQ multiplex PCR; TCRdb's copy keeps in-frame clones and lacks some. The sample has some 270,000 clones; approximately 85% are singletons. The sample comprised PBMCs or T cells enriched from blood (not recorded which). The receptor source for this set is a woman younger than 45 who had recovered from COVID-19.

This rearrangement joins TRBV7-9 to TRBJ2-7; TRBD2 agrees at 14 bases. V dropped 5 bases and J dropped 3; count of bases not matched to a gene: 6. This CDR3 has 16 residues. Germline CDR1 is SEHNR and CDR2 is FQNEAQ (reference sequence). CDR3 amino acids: CASSRTSGGPIYEQYF. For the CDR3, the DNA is TGTGCCAGCAGCCGGACTAGCGGGGGGCCTATCTACGAGCAGTACTTC.

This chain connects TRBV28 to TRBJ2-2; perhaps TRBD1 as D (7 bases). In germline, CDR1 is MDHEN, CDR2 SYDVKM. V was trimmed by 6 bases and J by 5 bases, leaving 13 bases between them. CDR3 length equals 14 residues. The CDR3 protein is CASREGARTGELFF. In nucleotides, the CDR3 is TGTGCCAGCAGGGAGGGGGCCCGGACCGGGGAGCTGTTTTTT.

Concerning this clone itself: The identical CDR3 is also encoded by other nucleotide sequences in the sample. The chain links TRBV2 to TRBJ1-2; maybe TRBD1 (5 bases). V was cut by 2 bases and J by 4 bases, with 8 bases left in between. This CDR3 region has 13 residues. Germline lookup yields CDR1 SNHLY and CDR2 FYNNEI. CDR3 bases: TGTGCCAGCAGTGAAAATAGGGGCTATGGCTACACCTTC. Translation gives CASSENRGYGYTF. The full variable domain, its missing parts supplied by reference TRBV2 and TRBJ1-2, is EPEVTQTPSHQVTQMGQEVILRCVPISNHLYFYWYRQILGQKVEFLVSFYNNEISEKSEIFDDQFSVERPDGSNFTLKIRSTKLEDSAMYFCASSENRGYGYTFGSGTRLTVV.

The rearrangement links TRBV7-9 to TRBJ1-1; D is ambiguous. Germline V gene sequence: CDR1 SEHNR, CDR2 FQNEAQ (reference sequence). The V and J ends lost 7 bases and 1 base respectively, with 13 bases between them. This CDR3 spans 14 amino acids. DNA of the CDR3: TGTGCCAGCACCCATGTTCGGGAGAACACTGAAGCTTTCTTT. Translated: CASTHVRENTEAFF.